A single T cell receptor (beta chain) is shown here with its context. Sequencing was performed with immunoSEQ multiplex PCR; in TCRdb, only in-frame clones are kept and a portion is missing. The profile shows some 720,000 clones, roughly 90% of them singletons. This specimen belongs to a study of shared T cell receptors in the human thymus. These sequences were also reported in another study, on human thymus T cells. That investigation notes: The donors were infants in Finland with congenital heart defects, otherwise immunologically healthy. Thymic tissue was derived from resections collected during corrective heart surgery. Thymic and blood repertoires appeared to carry a bias in their V and J gene usage. Related research described thymic repertoires that were highly overlapping among unrelated individuals.

The sequencing sample was made of thymocytes. This receptor was obtained from a boy younger than two with a congenital heart defect.

The CDR3 DNA is TGTGCCAGCTCGCCCCGACTAGCGGGGACCTACAATGAGCAGTTCTTC. Protein: CASSPRLAGTYNEQFF. The chain uses TRBV18 and TRBJ2-1; 11 positions match TRBD2. Germline V CDR1 and CDR2: KGHSH, LQKENI. With V trimmed by 6 bases and J by 2 bases, 6 bases remained unmatched. The CDR3 extends over 16 amino acids.